Below are 30 T cell receptor beta chains sequenced from a single sample in a study of blood T cell repertoires in COVID-19. Data came from immunoSEQ multiplex PCR; TCRdb stores just in-frame clones and leaves some out. The table lists about 190,000 clones, nearly 90% of them singletons. The source material was peripheral blood. Source of these receptors: a man between 45 and 60 years old with acute or convalescent COVID-19.

The chain recombines TRBV12-3 or TRBV12-4 with TRBJ1-1; no firm D call. V lost 3 bases and J lost 2, with 7 bases in between. CDR3 length: 13 amino acids. CDR3 sequence reads: CASSLGYNTEAFF. Written as DNA, the CDR3 is TGTGCCAGCAGTTTGGGCTACAACACTGAAGCTTTCTTT.

The chain carries TRBV2 and TRBJ1-5; tentatively, D is TRBD1 (5 bases). The CDR3 runs to 16 residues. V lost 6 bases and J lost 0, with 15 bases in between. Per germline, CDR1 SNHLY and CDR2 FYNNEI. This CDR3 is CASRAWGRYSNQPQHF. CDR3 DNA: TGTGCCAGCAGGGCTTGGGGCAGATATAGCAATCAGCCCCAGCATTTT.

This sequence joins TRBV7-6 and TRBJ2-5, with D perhaps TRBD1 (5 bases). The CDR3 is made up of 14 amino acids. Germline V lookup: CDR1 SGHVS, CDR2 FNYEAQ. V lost 5 bases and J lost 1, with 11 bases in between. The CDR3 region is CASSVGQGQETQYF. CDR3 in DNA: TGTGCCAGCAGCGTCGGGCAGGGCCAAGAGACCCAGTACTTC.

This clone occurred once. The chain uses TRBV19 and TRBJ2-5; 10 nucleotides align to TRBD1. The CDR3 totals 15 residues. V trimming: 5 bases; J trimming: 3 bases; junction bases outside the gene matches: 6. Germline loops: CDR1 LNHDA, CDR2 SQIVND (reference sequence). CDR3 DNA sequence: TGTGCCAGTAGTCTAGGGACAGGGGAGAAAGAGACCCAGTACTTC. Translated, it gives CASSLGTGEKETQYF.

This clone was counted a single time. The rearrangement uses TRBV6-5 and TRBJ2-2; TRBD1 agrees at 8 bases. The CDR3 is 15 amino acids. Germline CDR1 is MNHEY and CDR2 is SVGAGI. The V and J ends lost 6 bases and 4 bases, in that order; junction bases with no gene match: 7. The CDR3 region has the DNA TGTGCCAGCAGCTCAGGGGGCGCCGGCACCGGGGAGCTGTTTTTT. This gives the protein CASSSGGAGTGELFF.

The chain has TRBV10-3 and TRBJ2-3; no clear D gene. The CDR3 contains 14 residues. With 3 bases removed from V and 3 bases from J, the gap between germline ends came to 10 bases. Germline V gives CDR1 ENHRY, CDR2 SYGVKD. The chain's CDR3 is CAISDPQLTDTQYF. In DNA, the CDR3 is TGTGCCATCAGTGACCCTCAGTTGACAGATACGCAGTATTTT.

This chain links TRBV20-1 with TRBJ1-5, with TRBD1 matching over 8 bases. Germline V gives CDR1 DFQATT, CDR2 SNEGSKA (reference sequence). This CDR3 has 16 amino acids. Unmatched junction bases numbered 7, after V lost 3 bases and J lost 0 bases. CDR3: CSASLPTGDSNQPQHF. The CDR3 nucleotides read TGCAGTGCTAGTCTCCCGACAGGGGATAGCAATCAGCCCCAGCATTTT.

The V gene is TRBV7-9, the J gene TRBJ2-7; perhaps TRBD2 as D (5 bases). V was pared by 1 base and J by 3 bases, with 7 bases between. CDR3 length equals 13 residues. The germline gives CDR1 SEHNR, CDR2 FQNEAQ (reference sequence). The CDR3 spells CASSLGGDYEQYF. The CDR3 region has the DNA TGTGCCAGCAGCTTAGGGGGAGACTACGAGCAGTACTTC.

The CDR3 spells CASSQDGTTVSNQPQHF. CDR3 nucleotides: TGCGCCAGCAGCCAAGATGGGACAACGGTTAGCAATCAGCCCCAGCATTTT. The V gene is TRBV4-1, the J gene TRBJ1-5, with D maybe TRBD1 (6 bases). CDR3 length: 17 residues. V was shortened by 0 bases and J by 0 bases, with 12 bases between the two germline ends. Germline values: CDR1 MGHRA, CDR2 YSYEKL.

In DNA, the CDR3 is TGTGCCAGCACCTTATGGGGGCAGGATGGCTACACCTTC. Protein: CASTLWGQDGYTF. This rearrangement joins TRBV12-3 or TRBV12-4 to TRBJ1-2; D is perhaps TRBD1 (6 bases). V lost 7 bases and J 6 bases, leaving 15 bases between the germline ends. This CDR3 is built from 13 residues.

The chain has TRBV30 and TRBJ2-3; no clear D. The CDR3 is 12 residues long. Per the germline V gene, CDR1 is GTSNPN and CDR2 is SVGIG (reference sequence). V shed 0 bases and J shed 4 bases, with 5 bases lying between them. This CDR3 is CAWSVRADTQYF. The CDR3 DNA is TGTGCCTGGAGTGTACGGGCAGATACGCAGTATTTT.

The sample holds one count of this clone. V gene TRBV27 combines with J gene TRBJ2-7, with TRBD2 identical over 10 bases. The CDR3 runs to 14 residues. Per germline, CDR1 MNHEY and CDR2 SMNVEV (reference sequence). The ends lost 5 bases at V and 7 bases at J; junction bases unmatched: 8. The CDR3 reads CASSNPAGGYEQYF. The CDR3 bases are TGTGCCAGCAGTAATCCAGCGGGAGGGTATGAGCAGTACTTC.

The gene calls are TRBV28 and TRBJ2-7, with D perhaps matching TRBD2 (5 bases). The V and J ends lost 3 bases and 9 bases respectively, with 21 bases between them. The CDR3 length is 15 residues. CDR1 is MDHEN, CDR2 SYDVKM, per germline. CDR3 in amino acids: CASSFSNSGPGLQYV. CDR3 DNA sequence: TGTGCCAGCAGTTTTTCCAACAGCGGCCCAGGTCTGCAGTACGTC.

The V and J genes are TRBV11-2 and TRBJ1-4; 9 bases line up with TRBD1. This CDR3 is built from 16 residues. V was clipped by 8 bases and J by 10 bases; unmatched bases: 17. CDR1 SGHAT and CDR2 FQNNGV come from the germline V gene. This chain's CDR3 is CASDPGQGQPEGKLFF. The CDR3 DNA is TGTGCCAGCGATCCGGGACAGGGACAGCCCGAGGGAAAACTGTTTTTT. The variable domain in full, with the rest retrieved from reference TRBV11-2 and TRBJ1-4, is EAGVAQSPRYKIIEKRQSVAFWCNPISGHATLYWYQQILGQGPKLLIQFQNNGVVDDSQLPKDRFSAERLKGVDSTLKIQPAKLEDSAVYLCASDPGQGQPEGKLFFGSGTQLSVL.

The rearrangement uses TRBV14 and TRBJ2-7; possibly TRBD2 for D (6 bases). Germline V CDR1 and CDR2: SGHDN, FVKESK. The CDR3 contains 14 residues. The germline V and J ends were trimmed by 4 bases and 0 bases, with 10 bases remaining between them. The CDR3 is CASSPMGGSYEQYV. The CDR3 coding sequence is TGTGCCAGCAGCCCCATGGGAGGCTCCTACGAGCAGTACGTC.

The chain joins TRBV4-2 to TRBJ2-7, with 7 bases lining up with TRBD1. V shed 4 bases, J shed 0 bases, and the junction held 6 bases outside the gene matches. Germline CDR1 and CDR2: LGHNA and YNFKEQ. This CDR3 is built from 15 residues. In nucleotides, the CDR3 is TGTGCCAGCAGCCGAGGGGGCGACAGCTCCTACGAGCAGTACTTC. It codes for CASSRGGDSSYEQYF.

The chain joins TRBV7-3 to TRBJ2-1, with TRBD2 matching 7 bases. Germline-derived CDR1 and CDR2 are SGHTA and FQGTGA. V dropped 3 bases and J dropped 7; count of bases not matched to a gene: 6. The CDR3 consists of 14 residues. Here the CDR3 reads CASSFLGEGNEQFF. CDR3 nucleotides: TGTGCCAGCAGCTTTCTTGGGGAGGGGAATGAGCAGTTCTTC.

The chain employs TRBV18 and TRBJ2-3; perhaps TRBD1 as D (5 bases). The germline gives CDR1 KGHSH, CDR2 LQKENI. The length of the CDR3 is 16 residues. Trimming left V 2 bases short and J 2 bases short, with 14 bases between. The CDR3 region is CASSPMGRRDTDTQYF. CDR3 nucleotide sequence: TGTGCCAGCTCACCAATGGGGCGACGAGACACAGATACGCAGTATTTT. The variable domain in full, with the rest retrieved from reference TRBV18 and TRBJ2-3, is NAGVMQNPRHLVRRRGQEARLRCSPMKGHSHVYWYRQLPEEGLKFMVYLQKENIIDESGMPKERFSAEFPKEGPSILRIQQVVRGDSAAYFCASSPMGRRDTDTQYFGPGTRLTVL.

To note about this clone: This same CDR3 is encoded by further DNA sequences in the sample. This CDR3 is CASSYGLASYNEQFF. In DNA, the CDR3 is TGTGCCAGCAGCTACGGACTTGCTTCCTACAATGAGCAGTTCTTC. The chain uses TRBV7-3 and TRBJ2-1; D might be TRBD2 (5 bases). V was clipped by 4 bases and J by 1 base, with 11 bases between them. This CDR3 region has 15 residues. CDR1 and CDR2 (germline): SGHTA, FQGTGA. Full variable domain (rest looked up from reference TRBV7-3 and TRBJ2-1): GAGVSQTPSNKVTEKGKYVELRCDPISGHTALYWYRQSLGQGPEFLIYFQGTGAADDSGLPNDRFFAVRPEGSVSTLKIQRTERGDSAVYLCASSYGLASYNEQFFGPGTRLTVL.

The chain recombines TRBV19 with TRBJ2-7, with a possible D match to TRBD2 (5 bases). The CDR3 sequence is 13 residues long. Between the trimmed V and J ends, which lost 1 base and 7 bases, there was a span of 11 bases. Germline V gene sequence: CDR1 LNHDA, CDR2 SQIVND (reference sequence). The CDR3 reads CASSIGPGGEQYV. CDR3 DNA sequence: TGTGCCAGTAGTATAGGGCCCGGCGGGGAGCAGTACGTC.

A single count supports this clone. The chain carries TRBV11-2 and TRBJ2-1, with a possible D match to TRBD1 (5 bases). Trimming removed 3 bases at V and 5 bases at J, with 8 bases between. The germline CDR1 and CDR2 sequences are SGHAT and FQNNGV. The CDR3 consists of 13 residues. CDR3 in DNA: TGTGCCAGCAGCTTTAGCAGGGACAATGAGCAGTTCTTC. It specifies CASSFSRDNEQFF.

This clone was recorded a few times. V gene TRBV19 combines with J gene TRBJ2-7; possibly TRBD2 for D (6 bases). The germline CDR1 and CDR2 sequences are LNHDA and SQIVND (reference sequence). CDR3 size: 14 residues. Between the trimmed V and J ends, which lost 4 bases and 3 bases, there was a span of 13 bases. The CDR3 protein is CASSTDYPDYEQYF. In DNA, the CDR3 is TGTGCCAGTAGTACGGACTACCCTGACTACGAGCAGTACTTC.

The rearrangement joins TRBV18 to TRBJ2-3; weak D call: TRBD2 (6 bases). Germline V gene lookup returns CDR1 KGHSH and CDR2 LQKENI. The V gene lost 1 base and the J gene lost 2 bases, with 10 bases spanning the gap. The CDR3 is 15 amino acids. Here the CDR3 DNA reads TGTGCCAGCTCACCACTAGGACTATCCACAGATACGCAGTATTTT. It specifies CASSPLGLSTDTQYF.

Written as DNA, the CDR3 is TGTGCCAGCAGCTCCGACAGGGAGGGCAATCAGCCCCAGCATTTT. Protein: CASSSDREGNQPQHF. V and J are TRBV7-9 and TRBJ1-5; 7 bases line up with TRBD1. The junction had 5 bases not matched to a gene; V was cut back by 4 bases and J by 2 bases. The CDR3 consists of 15 residues. Per germline, CDR1 SEHNR and CDR2 FQNEAQ (reference sequence).

The chain carries TRBV11-3 and TRBJ2-1; weak D call: TRBD1 (7 bases). Trimming stripped 5 bases from V and 7 bases from J, with 15 bases between. Germline V lookup: CDR1 SGHNT, CDR2 YENEEA. The CDR3 spans 14 residues. The CDR3 DNA follows: TGTGCCAGCAGCCACCCAGGGGGGAGTAATGAGCAGTTCTTC. This translates into CASSHPGGSNEQFF.

The chain couples TRBV6-5 to TRBJ1-6; no firm D call. The V gene's germline CDR1 is MNHEY and CDR2 SVGAGI. With 9 bases removed from V and 6 bases from J, the gap between germline ends came to 12 bases. The CDR3 runs to 13 residues. The CDR3 DNA reads as TGTGCCAGTTCGACACAGTTTAATTCACCCCTCCACTTT. Encoded protein: CASSTQFNSPLHF.

The V and J genes are TRBV28 and TRBJ1-6; D not certain. Trimming removed 1 base from V and 11 bases from J, with 15 bases in between. This CDR3 region has 15 residues. Germline-derived CDR1 and CDR2 are MDHEN and SYDVKM. CDR3 in DNA: TGTGCCAGCAGTTTATCCTGGAGTTTTAGCCCACCCCTCCACTTT. The encoded protein is CASSLSWSFSPPLHF. Drawing the rest from reference TRBV28 and TRBJ1-6, the complete variable domain is DVKVTQSSRYLVKRTGEKVFLECVQDMDHENMFWYRQDPGLGLRLIYFSYDVKMKEKGDIPEGYSVSREKKERFSLILESASTNQTSMYLCASSLSWSFSPPLHFGNGTRLTVT.

The rearrangement uses TRBV6-5 and TRBJ1-6; D might be TRBD1 (6 bases). Germline-derived CDR1 and CDR2 are MNHEY and SVGAGI. V lost 11 bases to trimming and J lost 7 bases, with 12 bases between them. The CDR3 has 12 amino acids. CDR3 DNA: TGTGCCGCCGGGACACTGAATTCACCCCTCCACTTT. Translated, it gives CAAGTLNSPLHF.

The rearrangement joins TRBV9 to TRBJ1-4, with a possible D match to TRBD1 (6 bases). V lost 3 bases, J lost 14 bases, and 20 bases lay in between. Germline assignment: CDR1 SGDLS and CDR2 YYNGEE. The CDR3 loop spans 14 amino acids. CDR3 DNA sequence: TGTGCCAGCAGCGGTGGGGGGGCGCAGAGGGCGCTGTTTTTT. This encodes CASSGGGAQRALFF.

V usage is TRBV27 and J usage is TRBJ2-2, with 9 bases identical to TRBD2. From germline, CDR1 is MNHEY and CDR2 SMNVEV (reference sequence). The CDR3 sequence is 18 residues long. The V gene end was trimmed by 3 bases and the J gene end by 1 base; junction bases not matched to a gene: 9. CDR3 in amino acids: CASSFVEAGGLNTGELFF. In DNA, the CDR3 is TGTGCCAGCAGTTTCGTGGAAGCGGGGGGCCTGAACACCGGGGAGCTGTTTTTT.